One and the same sample provided the 6 T cell receptor beta chains below, sequenced in a study of glioma-infiltrating T cells after dendritic cell vaccination. Time point: after dendritic cell vaccination, including at tumor progression/relapse. Clones were sequenced by immunoSEQ multiplex PCR, and TCRdb holds only the in-frame ones, with some missing. The sample gives approximately 46,000 clones, about 91% of which show up once; around 5% is in the top ten. The sample consisted of blood, taken after dendritic cell vaccination. These receptors all stem from a human donor with glioblastoma.

V and J are TRBV7-3 and TRBJ1-1; D might be TRBD1 (6 bases). The germline V and J ends were trimmed by 5 bases and 1 base, with 11 bases remaining between them. The CDR3 has 14 residues. The V gene's germline CDR1 is SGHTA and CDR2 FQGTGA. In DNA form, the CDR3 reads TGTGCCAGCAGCCCACAGGGCGCGAACACTGAAGCTTTCTTT. Encoded protein: CASSPQGANTEAFF.

This clone was seen just once. The chain joins TRBV7-9 to TRBJ2-7; 9 positions match TRBD1. The CDR3 extends over 14 amino acids. With V trimmed by 6 bases and J by 3 bases, 6 bases remained unmatched. Per the germline V gene, CDR1 is SEHNR and CDR2 is FQNEAQ (reference sequence). CDR3 nucleotides: TGTGCCAGCAGTGCACCGGGACAGGGCTACGAGCAGTACTTC. This sequence encodes CASSAPGQGYEQYF.

The chain links TRBV6-1 to TRBJ1-1; D might be TRBD1 (5 bases). CDR1 is MNHNS, CDR2 SASEGT, per germline. This CDR3 region has 14 residues. Trimming cost V 8 bases and J 6 bases, with 19 bases left between them. CDR3 coding DNA: TGTGCCAGCGACTTACGCTCAGGGCGGCCTGAAGCTTTCTTT. This encodes CASDLRSGRPEAFF.

The rearrangement links TRBV7-2 to TRBJ1-5; 7 bases match TRBD1. Germline CDR1 is SGHTA and CDR2 is FQGNSA. V shed 5 bases, J shed 3 bases, and the junction held 4 bases outside the gene matches. This CDR3 is 14 amino acids long. CDR3 in amino acids: CASSRQGYNQPQHF. Written as DNA, the CDR3 is TGTGCCAGCAGCCGACAGGGATACAATCAGCCCCAGCATTTT.

DNA of the CDR3: TGTGCCAGCAGTTACAACAGGCCCTCTGGAAACACCATATATTTT. It specifies CASSYNRPSGNTIYF. The chain is built from TRBV6-5 and TRBJ1-3, with TRBD1 as a possible D gene (5 bases). V lost 2 bases and J 0 bases, leaving 8 bases between the germline ends. Germline V gene sequence: CDR1 MNHEY, CDR2 SVGAGI. The CDR3 sequence is 15 residues long.

The chain uses TRBV27 and TRBJ1-2; 11 bases are a match to TRBD1. V gave up 6 bases and J gave up 5 bases; unmatched junction bases: 2. Germline V gives CDR1 MNHEY, CDR2 SMNVEV (reference sequence). The CDR3 is 13 residues long. This CDR3 is CASSRDRGYGYTF. DNA of the CDR3: TGTGCCAGCAGCCGGGACAGGGGGTATGGCTACACCTTC.